This is a list of T cell receptor beta chains from one sample in a study of OX40 agonist ivuxolimab in advanced cancers. TCRdb's copy holds only in-frame clones and misses some; the assay was immunoSEQ multiplex PCR. The sample contains about 68,000 clones, around 84% of which appear only once. The starting material was CD4+ or CD8+ T cells sorted from blood, obtained in a trial of the OX40 agonist ivuxolimab. Every receptor here comes from an adult with an advanced solid tumor such as melanoma, head and neck, liver or kidney cancer. CDR3s include the opening cysteine and the closing phenylalanine or tryptophan. The D gene is left open where the match is weak.

v_call: TRBV19; d_call: -; j_call: TRBJ1-3; cdr3_nt: TGTGCCAGTAGTCCGGACGGGAGGGACTACTCTGGAAACACCATATATTTT; cdr3_aa: CASSPDGRDYSGNTIYF
v_call: TRBV5-1; d_call: TRBD2; j_call: TRBJ2-1; cdr3_nt: TGCGCCAGCAGCTTCGAACTATTACCGGGACTAGCGGGTGAGCAGTTCTTC; cdr3_aa: CASSFELLPGLAGEQFF
v_call: TRBV10-1; d_call: -; j_call: TRBJ1-1; cdr3_nt: TGCGCCAGCAGTGAGTCTCAGGGCGGCGGCACTGAAGCTTTCTTT; cdr3_aa: CASSESQGGGTEAFF
v_call: TRBV11-3; d_call: -; j_call: TRBJ1-1; cdr3_nt: TGTGCCAGCTGGCCCTACAAGCGGAACACTGAAGCTTTCTTT; cdr3_aa: CASWPYKRNTEAFF
v_call: TRBV6-5; d_call: -; j_call: TRBJ2-5; cdr3_nt: TGTGCCAGCAGAAAGGACGTACAGACCCAGTACTTC; cdr3_aa: CASRKDVQTQYF
v_call: TRBV7-8; d_call: -; j_call: TRBJ2-5; cdr3_nt: TGTGCCAGCAGCAGGTACCAAGAGACCCAGTACTTC; cdr3_aa: CASSRYQETQYF
v_call: TRBV19; d_call: TRBD2; j_call: TRBJ2-1; cdr3_nt: TGTGCCAGTAGTATTTCTAGCGGGCGTTACAATGAGCAGTTCTTC; cdr3_aa: CASSISSGRYNEQFF
v_call: TRBV7-9; d_call: -; j_call: TRBJ1-2; cdr3_nt: TGTGCCAGCAGCCACAACCGCGGTCCGTATGGCTACACCTTC; cdr3_aa: CASSHNRGPYGYTF
v_call: TRBV19; d_call: -; j_call: TRBJ2-6; cdr3_nt: TGTGCCAGTAGTAAAAGCTCTGGGGCCAACGTCCTGACTTTC; cdr3_aa: CASSKSSGANVLTF
v_call: TRBV7-9; d_call: -; j_call: TRBJ1-1; cdr3_nt: TGTGCCAGCAGCTCCGTAGGGGGTCCCGCGGCTTTCTTT; cdr3_aa: CASSSVGGPAAFF
v_call: TRBV5-1; d_call: TRBD1; j_call: TRBJ2-7; cdr3_nt: TGCGCCAGCAGCTGGGGGACAGACCTATCCTACGAGCAGTACTTC; cdr3_aa: CASSWGTDLSYEQYF